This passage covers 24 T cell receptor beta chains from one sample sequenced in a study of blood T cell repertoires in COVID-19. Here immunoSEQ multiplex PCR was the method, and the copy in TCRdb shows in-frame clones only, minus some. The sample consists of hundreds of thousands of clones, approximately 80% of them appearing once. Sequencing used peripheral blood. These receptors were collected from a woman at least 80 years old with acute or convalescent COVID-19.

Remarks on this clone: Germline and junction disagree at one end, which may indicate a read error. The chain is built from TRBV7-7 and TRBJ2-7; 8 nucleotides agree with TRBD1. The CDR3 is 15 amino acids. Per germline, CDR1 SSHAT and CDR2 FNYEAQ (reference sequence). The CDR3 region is CASSRGAGTGYEQYF. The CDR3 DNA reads TGTGCTAGCAGCCGAGGAGCCGGGACAGGTTACGAGCAGTACTTC.

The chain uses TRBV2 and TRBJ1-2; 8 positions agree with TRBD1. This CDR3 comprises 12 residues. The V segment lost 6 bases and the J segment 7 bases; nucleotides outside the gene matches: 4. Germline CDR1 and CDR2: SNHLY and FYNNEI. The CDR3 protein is CASSVGQGGYTF. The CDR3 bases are TGTGCCAGCAGCGTTGGACAGGGTGGCTACACCTTC.

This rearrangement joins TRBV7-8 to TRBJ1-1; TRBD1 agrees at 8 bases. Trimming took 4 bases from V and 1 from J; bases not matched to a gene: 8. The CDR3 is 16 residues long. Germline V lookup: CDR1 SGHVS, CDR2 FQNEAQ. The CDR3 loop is CASSSRRTGPNTEAFF. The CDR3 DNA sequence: TGTGCCAGCAGCTCCCGCCGGACAGGGCCGAACACTGAAGCTTTCTTT.

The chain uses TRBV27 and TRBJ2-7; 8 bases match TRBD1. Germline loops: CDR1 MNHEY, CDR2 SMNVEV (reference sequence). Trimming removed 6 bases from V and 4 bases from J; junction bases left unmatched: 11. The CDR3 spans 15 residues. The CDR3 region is CASSRGGRGRYEQYF. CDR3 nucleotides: TGTGCCAGCAGCCGAGGGGGCAGGGGGCGGTACGAGCAGTACTTC.

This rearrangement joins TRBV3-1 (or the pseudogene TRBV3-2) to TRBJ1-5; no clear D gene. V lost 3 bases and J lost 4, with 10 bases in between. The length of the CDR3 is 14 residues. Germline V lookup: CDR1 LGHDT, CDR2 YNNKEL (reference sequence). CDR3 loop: CASSQSRTNQPQHF. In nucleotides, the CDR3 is TGTGCCAGCAGCCAGTCAAGGACTAATCAGCCCCAGCATTTT.

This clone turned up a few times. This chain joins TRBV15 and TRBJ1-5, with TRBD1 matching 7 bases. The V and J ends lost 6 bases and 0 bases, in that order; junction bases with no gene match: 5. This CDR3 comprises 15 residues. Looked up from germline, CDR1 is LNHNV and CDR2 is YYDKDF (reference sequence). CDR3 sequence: CATRKDRDSNQPQHF. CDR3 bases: TGTGCCACCAGGAAAGACAGGGATAGCAATCAGCCCCAGCATTTT. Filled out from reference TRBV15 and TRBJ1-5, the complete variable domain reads DAMVIQNPRYQVTQFGKPVTLSCSQTLNHNVMYWYQQKSSQAPKLLFHYYDKDFNNEADTPDNFQSRRPNTSFCFLDIRSPGLGDTAMYLCATRKDRDSNQPQHFGDGTRLSIL.

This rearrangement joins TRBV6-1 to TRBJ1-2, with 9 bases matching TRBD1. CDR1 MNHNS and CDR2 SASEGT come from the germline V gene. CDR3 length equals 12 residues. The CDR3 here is CSSGTGIYGYTF. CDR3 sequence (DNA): TGTTCTTCCGGGACAGGGATCTATGGCTACACCTTC.

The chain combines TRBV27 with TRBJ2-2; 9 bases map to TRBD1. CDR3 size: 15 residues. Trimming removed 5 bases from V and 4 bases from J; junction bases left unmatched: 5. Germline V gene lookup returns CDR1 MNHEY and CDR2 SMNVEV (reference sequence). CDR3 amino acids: CASSVQGAPTGELFF. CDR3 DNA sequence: TGTGCCAGCAGTGTACAGGGGGCGCCCACCGGGGAGCTGTTTTTT.

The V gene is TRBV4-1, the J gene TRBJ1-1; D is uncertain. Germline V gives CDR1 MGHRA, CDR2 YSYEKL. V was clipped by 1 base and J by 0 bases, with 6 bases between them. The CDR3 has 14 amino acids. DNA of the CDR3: TGCGCCAGCAGCCAAGGAGGGCTGAACACTGAAGCTTTCTTT. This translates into CASSQGGLNTEAFF.

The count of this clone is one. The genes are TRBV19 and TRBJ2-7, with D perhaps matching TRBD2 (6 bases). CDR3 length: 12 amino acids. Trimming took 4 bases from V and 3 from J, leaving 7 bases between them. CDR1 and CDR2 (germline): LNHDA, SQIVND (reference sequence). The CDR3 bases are TGTGCCAGTAGTAAAGCGGGCTACGAGCAGTACTTC. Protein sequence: CASSKAGYEQYF.

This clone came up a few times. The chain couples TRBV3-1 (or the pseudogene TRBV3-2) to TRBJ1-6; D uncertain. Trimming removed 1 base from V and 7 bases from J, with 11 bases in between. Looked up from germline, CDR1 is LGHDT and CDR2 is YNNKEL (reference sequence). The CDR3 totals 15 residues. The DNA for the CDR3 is TGTGCCAGCAGCCAAGTAGCGGACTCCAATTCACCCCTCCACTTT. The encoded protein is CASSQVADSNSPLHF.

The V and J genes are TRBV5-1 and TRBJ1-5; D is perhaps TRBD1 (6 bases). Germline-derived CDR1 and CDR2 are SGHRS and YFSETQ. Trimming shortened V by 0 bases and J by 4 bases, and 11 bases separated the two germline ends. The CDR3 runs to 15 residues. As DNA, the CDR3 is TGCGCCAGCAGCTTGGATGAGGGGACAAATCAGCCCCAGCATTTT. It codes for CASSLDEGTNQPQHF.

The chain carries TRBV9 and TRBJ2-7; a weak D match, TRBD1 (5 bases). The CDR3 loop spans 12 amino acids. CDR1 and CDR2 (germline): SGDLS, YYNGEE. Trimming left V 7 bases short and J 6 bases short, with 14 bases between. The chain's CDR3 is CASRGADGEQYF. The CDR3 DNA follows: TGTGCCAGCCGTGGGGCCGACGGCGAGCAGTACTTC.

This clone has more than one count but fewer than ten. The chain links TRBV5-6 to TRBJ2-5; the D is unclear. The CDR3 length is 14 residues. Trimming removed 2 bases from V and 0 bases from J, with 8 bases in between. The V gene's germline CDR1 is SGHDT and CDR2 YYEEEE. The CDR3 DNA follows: TGTGCCAGCAGCTTTCTTCTATACCAAGAGACCCAGTACTTC. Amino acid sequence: CASSFLLYQETQYF.

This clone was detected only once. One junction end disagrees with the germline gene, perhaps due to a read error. CDR3 sequence reads: CASSPQQGSSTDTQYF. The CDR3 nucleotides are TGTGCTAGCAGTCCACAACAGGGTTCTAGCACAGATACGCAGTATTTT. The gene calls are TRBV7-7 and TRBJ2-3; maybe TRBD1 (6 bases). The CDR3 is 16 amino acids. CDR1 and CDR2 from the germline V gene are SSHAT and FNYEAQ (reference sequence).

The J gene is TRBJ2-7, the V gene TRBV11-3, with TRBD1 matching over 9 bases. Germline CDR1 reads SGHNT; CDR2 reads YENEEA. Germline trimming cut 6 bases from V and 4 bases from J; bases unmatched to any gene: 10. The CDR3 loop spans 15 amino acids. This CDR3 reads CASRTGTGQYYEQYF. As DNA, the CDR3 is TGTGCCAGCAGAACCGGGACAGGGCAATATTACGAGCAGTACTTC.

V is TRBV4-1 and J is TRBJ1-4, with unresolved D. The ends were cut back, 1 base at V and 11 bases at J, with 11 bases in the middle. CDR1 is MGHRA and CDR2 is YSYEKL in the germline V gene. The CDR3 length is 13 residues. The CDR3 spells CASSQVGVPKLFF. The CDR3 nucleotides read TGCGCCAGCAGCCAAGTGGGCGTTCCTAAACTGTTTTTT.

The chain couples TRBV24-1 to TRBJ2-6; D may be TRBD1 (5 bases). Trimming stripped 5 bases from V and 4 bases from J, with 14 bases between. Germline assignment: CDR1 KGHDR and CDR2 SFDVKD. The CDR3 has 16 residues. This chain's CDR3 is CATSGYQGVGANVLTF. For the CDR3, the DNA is TGTGCCACCAGTGGCTACCAGGGTGTCGGGGCCAACGTCCTGACTTTC.

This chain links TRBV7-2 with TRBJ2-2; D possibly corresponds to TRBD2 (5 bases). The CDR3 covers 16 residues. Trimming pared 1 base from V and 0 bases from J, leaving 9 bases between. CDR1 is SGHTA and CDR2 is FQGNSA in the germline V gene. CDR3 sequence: CASSLEGSSNTGELFF. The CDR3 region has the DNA TGTGCCAGCAGCTTAGAAGGGAGCTCGAACACCGGGGAGCTGTTTTTT.

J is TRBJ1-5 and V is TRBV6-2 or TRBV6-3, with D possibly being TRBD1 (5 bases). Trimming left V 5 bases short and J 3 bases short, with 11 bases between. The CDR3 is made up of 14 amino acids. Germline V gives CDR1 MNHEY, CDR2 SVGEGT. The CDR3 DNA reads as TGTGCCAGCAGTCCCTTTGGGGCCAATCAGCCCCAGCATTTT. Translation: CASSPFGANQPQHF.

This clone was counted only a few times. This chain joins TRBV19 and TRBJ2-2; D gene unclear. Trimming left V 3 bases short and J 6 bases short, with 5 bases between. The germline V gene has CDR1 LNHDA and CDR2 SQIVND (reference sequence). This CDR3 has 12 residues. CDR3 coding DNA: TGTGCCAGTAGTATTGGCCCCGGGGAGCTGTTTTTT. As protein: CASSIGPGELFF.

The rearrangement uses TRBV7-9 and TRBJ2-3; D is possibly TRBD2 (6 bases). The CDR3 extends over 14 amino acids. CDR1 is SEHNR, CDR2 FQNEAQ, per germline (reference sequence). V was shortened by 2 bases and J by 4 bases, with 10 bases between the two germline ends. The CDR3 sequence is CASSLSGEADTQYF. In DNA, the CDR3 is TGTGCCAGCAGCTTAAGTGGGGAGGCAGATACGCAGTATTTT.

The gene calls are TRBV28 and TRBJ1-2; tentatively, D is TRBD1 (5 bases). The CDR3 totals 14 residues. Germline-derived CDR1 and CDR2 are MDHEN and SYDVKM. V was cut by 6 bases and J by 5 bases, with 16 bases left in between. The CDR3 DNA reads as TGTGCCAGCAGCACTCCCGGGACTTATTATGGCTACACCTTC. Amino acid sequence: CASSTPGTYYGYTF.

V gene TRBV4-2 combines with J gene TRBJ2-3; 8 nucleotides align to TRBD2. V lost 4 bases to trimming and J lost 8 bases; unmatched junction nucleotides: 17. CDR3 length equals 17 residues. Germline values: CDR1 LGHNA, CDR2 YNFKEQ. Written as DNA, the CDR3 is TGTGCCAGCAGCCCCCTCCTCCAGGGTTCGGGGGGGGGTACGCAGTATTTT. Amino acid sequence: CASSPLLQGSGGGTQYF.